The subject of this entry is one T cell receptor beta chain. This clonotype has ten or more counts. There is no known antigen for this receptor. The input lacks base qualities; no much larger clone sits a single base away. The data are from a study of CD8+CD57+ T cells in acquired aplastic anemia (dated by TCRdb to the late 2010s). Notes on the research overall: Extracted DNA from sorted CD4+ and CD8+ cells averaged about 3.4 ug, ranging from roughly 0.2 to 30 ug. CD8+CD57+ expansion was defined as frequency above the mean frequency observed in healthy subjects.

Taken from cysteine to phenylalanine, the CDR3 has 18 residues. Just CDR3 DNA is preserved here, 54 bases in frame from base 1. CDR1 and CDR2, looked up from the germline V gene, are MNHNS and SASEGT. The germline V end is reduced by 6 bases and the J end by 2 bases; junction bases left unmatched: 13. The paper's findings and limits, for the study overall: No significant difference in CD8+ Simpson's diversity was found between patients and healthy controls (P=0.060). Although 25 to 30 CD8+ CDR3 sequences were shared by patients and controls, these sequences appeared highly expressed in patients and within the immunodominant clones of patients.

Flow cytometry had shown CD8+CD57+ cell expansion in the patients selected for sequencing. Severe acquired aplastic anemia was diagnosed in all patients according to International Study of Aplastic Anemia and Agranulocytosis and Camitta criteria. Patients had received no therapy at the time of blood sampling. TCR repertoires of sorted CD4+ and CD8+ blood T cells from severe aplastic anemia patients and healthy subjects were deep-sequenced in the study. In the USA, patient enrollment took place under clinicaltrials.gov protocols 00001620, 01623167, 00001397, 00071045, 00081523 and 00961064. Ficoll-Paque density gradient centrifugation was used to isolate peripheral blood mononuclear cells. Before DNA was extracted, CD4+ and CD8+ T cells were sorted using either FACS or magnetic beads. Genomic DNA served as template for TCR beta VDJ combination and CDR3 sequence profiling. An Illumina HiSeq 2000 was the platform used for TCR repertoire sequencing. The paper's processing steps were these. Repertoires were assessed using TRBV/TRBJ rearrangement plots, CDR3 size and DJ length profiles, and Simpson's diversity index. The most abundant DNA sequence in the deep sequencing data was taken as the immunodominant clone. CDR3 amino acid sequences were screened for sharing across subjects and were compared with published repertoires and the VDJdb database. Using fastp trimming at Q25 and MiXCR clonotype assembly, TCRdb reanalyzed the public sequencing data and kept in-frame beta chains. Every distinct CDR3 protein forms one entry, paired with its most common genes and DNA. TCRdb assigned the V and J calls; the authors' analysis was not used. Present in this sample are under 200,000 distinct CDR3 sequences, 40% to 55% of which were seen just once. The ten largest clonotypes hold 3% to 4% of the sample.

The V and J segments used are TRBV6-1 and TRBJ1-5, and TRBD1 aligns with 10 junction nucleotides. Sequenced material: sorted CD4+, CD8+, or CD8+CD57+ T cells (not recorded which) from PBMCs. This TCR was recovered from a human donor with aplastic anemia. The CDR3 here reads CASRPEDRGRMGNQPQHF. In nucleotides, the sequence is TGTGCCAGCAGGCCGGAAGACAGGGGGCGGATGGGCAATCAGCCCCAGCATTTT.